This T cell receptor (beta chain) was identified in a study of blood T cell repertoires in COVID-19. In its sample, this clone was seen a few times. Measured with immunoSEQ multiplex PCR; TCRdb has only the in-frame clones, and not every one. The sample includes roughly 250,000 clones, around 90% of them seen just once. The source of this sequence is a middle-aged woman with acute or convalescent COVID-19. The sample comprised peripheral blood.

CDR3 in amino acids: CASSLANSPLHF. Here the CDR3 DNA reads TGTGCCAGCAGTTTGGCTAATTCACCCCTCCACTTT. The V gene is TRBV12-3 or TRBV12-4, the J gene TRBJ1-6; D ambiguous. With 3 bases removed from V and 6 bases from J, the gap between germline ends came to 3 bases. The CDR3 covers 12 residues.